This T cell receptor (beta chain) was recorded in a study of shared clonotypes between healthy human individuals. Study-wide points: Rarefaction showed that sequencing of sorted subsets was incomplete (despite large depth).

Assay: immunoSEQ multiplex PCR; the TCRdb copy retains only in-frame clones and omits some. The sample has millions of clones; less than 95% are singletons. This clone was detected once. The antigen remains undetermined. The naive CD8 fraction comprised CD45RO-negative cells positively selected for CCR7 and excluded terminally differentiated effector memory CD45RA+ cells. The CDR3 runs to 15 residues. The germline V gene has CDR1 MNHEY and CDR2 SVGAGI. The germline V and J ends were trimmed by 8 bases and 4 bases, with 15 bases remaining between them. The sequenced sample was naive CD8+ T cells sorted from blood. The TCR was taken from a man aged 18 to 30 in good health. The chain recombines TRBV6-5 with TRBJ2-6; D call uncertain. In DNA form, the CDR3 reads TGTGCCAGCGGATTGGGTCCTGGAGGGGCCAACGTCCTGACTTTC. Its translation is CASGLGPGGANVLTF.